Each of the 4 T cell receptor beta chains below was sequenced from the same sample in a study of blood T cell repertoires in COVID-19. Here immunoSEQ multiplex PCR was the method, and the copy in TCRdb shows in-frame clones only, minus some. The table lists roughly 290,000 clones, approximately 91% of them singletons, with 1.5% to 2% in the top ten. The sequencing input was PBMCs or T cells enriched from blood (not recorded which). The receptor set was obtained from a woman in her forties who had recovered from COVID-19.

The CDR3 bases are TGTGCCAGCAGTGAATTCAGGGCGGCAGGGGATGAGCAGTTCTTC. It translates to CASSEFRAAGDEQFF. V and J are TRBV6-1 and TRBJ2-1; possibly TRBD1 for D (6 bases). The CDR3 length is 15 residues. CDR1 and CDR2 (germline): MNHNS, SASEGT. Between the trimmed V and J ends, which lost 2 bases and 8 bases, there was a span of 16 bases.

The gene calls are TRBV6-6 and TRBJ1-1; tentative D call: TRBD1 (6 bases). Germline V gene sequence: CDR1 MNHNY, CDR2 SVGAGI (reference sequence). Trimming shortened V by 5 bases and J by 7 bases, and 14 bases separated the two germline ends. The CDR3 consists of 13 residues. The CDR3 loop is CASSHRDTFEAFF. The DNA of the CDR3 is TGTGCCAGCAGTCACAGGGATACCTTTGAAGCTTTCTTT.

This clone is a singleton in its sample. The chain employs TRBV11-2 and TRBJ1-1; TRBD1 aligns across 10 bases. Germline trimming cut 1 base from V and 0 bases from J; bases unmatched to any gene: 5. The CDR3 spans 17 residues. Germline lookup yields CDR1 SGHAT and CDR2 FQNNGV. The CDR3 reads CASSLAWGQGLNTEAFF. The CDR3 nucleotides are TGTGCCAGCAGCTTAGCATGGGGACAGGGGCTGAACACTGAAGCTTTCTTT.

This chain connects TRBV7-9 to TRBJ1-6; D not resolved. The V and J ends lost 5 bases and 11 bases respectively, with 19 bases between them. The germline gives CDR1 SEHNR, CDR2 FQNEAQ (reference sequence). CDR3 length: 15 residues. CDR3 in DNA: TGTGCCAGCAGCCGAGACCGGGTAATGGTAACACCCCTCCACTTT. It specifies CASSRDRVMVTPLHF. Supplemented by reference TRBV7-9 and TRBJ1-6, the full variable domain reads DTGVSQNPRHKITKRGQNVTFRCDPISEHNRLYWYRQTLGQGPEFLTYFQNEAQLEKSRLLSDRFSAERPKGSFSTLEIQRTEQGDSAMYLCASSRDRVMVTPLHFGNGTRLTVT.